This entry describes one TCR beta chain. Its antigen is as yet unknown. Germline values: CDR1 MDHEN, CDR2 SYDVKM. V lost 7 bases and J lost 3; bases outside the gene matches: 20. This CDR3 is 20 amino acids long. Using immunoSEQ multiplex PCR, the repertoire was profiled, and TCRdb retains in-frame clones only, with some absent. This table has tens of thousands of clones, about three quarters appearing once. These data are taken from a study of CD4 T cells in relation to SARS-CoV-2 and coronaviruses. Study summary: A couple of subjects were Hispanic; patients were 8 males and a handful of females. Study findings and constraints: The assay detects memory recall responses, not culture-primed primary responses.

The sequence derives from an adult with COVID-19. The chain joins TRBV28 to TRBJ2-1, with 11 bases aligning to TRBD2. The specimen sequenced was memory CD4+ T cells from PBMCs, cultured in vitro. The chain's CDR3 is CASKDELGSGRAFHYNEQFF. The CDR3 coding sequence is TGTGCCAGCAAAGACGAACTGGGTAGCGGGAGGGCCTTTCACTACAATGAGCAGTTCTTC.